The sequence of this T cell receptor (beta chain) was determined in a study of blood T cells in healthy people across ages. Then a second PCR, running roughly 7 to 11 cycles, was carried out with a sample-barcoded 5' primer and a J-beta primer mix. Each CDR3 protein gets one entry after TCRdb re-called the 5' RACE reads with MiXCR. The sample has some 1,500,000 distinct CDR3 sequences; around 40% are singletons. This clonotype occurred a few times. Germline-derived CDR1 and CDR2 are SGHRS and YFSETQ. CDR3 length: 15 residues. Unmatched junction bases numbered 13, after V lost 4 bases and J lost 8 bases.

Sequences were obtained from blood. This chain uses TRBV5-1 with TRBJ2-3, with 7 bases fitting TRBD1. The TCR sequence derives from a woman under 30 in good health. In nucleotides, the CDR3 is TGCGCCAGCAGCCCAAGGGGTGGGGACAGAGGTACGCAGTATTTT. Translated: CASSPRGGDRGTQYF.